Below are 20 T cell receptor beta chains sequenced from a single sample in a study of human T cells and chemical hapten exposure. TCRdb independently ran MiXCR on the RACE reads; one entry per CDR3 protein. The sample lists more than 80,000 distinct CDR3 sequences; 9.5% to 14% were seen once. Noted time point: pre-sensitization, week 0. Treatment meaning: therapeutic diphenylcyclopropenone sensitization with weekly scalp DPC. Sequenced material: whole blood, taken in connection with sensitization to the hapten diphenylcyclopropenone (DPC). These receptors were collected from a woman aged 55-70 years with alopecia areata. Some clones in this sample may be carry-over from other donors' samples.

This clonotype was seen repeatedly, ten times or more. The CDR3 is CASSPRVEAYNEQFF. The CDR3 DNA sequence: TGTGCCAGCTCACCAAGAGTCGAGGCTTACAATGAGCAGTTCTTC. This rearrangement joins TRBV18 to TRBJ2-1, with unresolved D. The germline V gene has CDR1 KGHSH and CDR2 LQKENI. This CDR3 contains 15 residues. Trimming removed 2 bases at V and 4 bases at J, with 12 bases between.

This clonotype was detected many times. This chain joins TRBV29-1 and TRBJ1-1; tentatively, D is TRBD1 (5 bases). V was shortened by 6 bases and J by 6 bases, with 20 bases between the two germline ends. The CDR3 runs to 14 residues. Germline V CDR1 and CDR2: SQVTM, ANQGSEA. The DNA of the CDR3 is TGCAGCGTCCGGGGGTCGGGTGGCGGCTCTGAAGCTTTCTTT. The encoded protein is CSVRGSGGGSEAFF. The full variable domain, completed using reference TRBV29-1 and TRBJ1-1, is SAVISQKPSRDICQRGTSLTIQCQVDSQVTMMFWYRQQPGQSLTLIATANQGSEATYESGFVIDKFPISRPNLTFSTLTVSNMSPEDSSIYLCSVRGSGGGSEAFFGQGTRLTVV.

This clonotype has ten or more counts. The J gene is TRBJ2-1, the V gene TRBV2; 8 bases fit TRBD1. Trimming cost V 8 bases and J 10 bases; bases outside gene matches: 13. Per the germline V gene, CDR1 is SNHLY and CDR2 is FYNNEI. This CDR3 region has 14 residues. CDR3 amino acids: CASPRGRMWQEQFF. The CDR3 nucleotides are TGTGCCAGCCCCAGGGGGCGCATGTGGCAGGAGCAGTTCTTC.

This clonotype was recorded at least ten times. A junction boundary mismatches the germline segment, possibly from a read error. The chain carries TRBV7-9 and TRBJ1-1, with D unresolved. Germline V lookup: CDR1 SEHNR, CDR2 FQNEAQ (reference sequence). The CDR3 loop spans 13 amino acids. The CDR3 bases are TGTGCCAGCAGCCACAACCACAACAGTGAAGCTTTCTTT. It encodes CASSHNHNSEAFF. Using reference TRBV7-9 and TRBJ1-1 for the parts outside the CDR3, the full variable domain is DTGVSQNPRHKITKRGQNVTFRCDPISEHNRLYWYRQTLGQGPEFLTYFQNEAQLEKSRLLSDRFSAERPKGSFSTLEIQRTEQGDSAMYLCASSHNHNSEAFFGQGTRLTVV.

Ten or more counts support this clonotype. The chain has TRBV27 and TRBJ2-3; 9 bases fit TRBD1. The length of the CDR3 is 14 residues. Germline V gene data show CDR1 as MNHEY and CDR2 as SMNVEV (reference sequence). V was clipped by 6 bases and J by 14 bases; unmatched bases: 15. CDR3 protein: CASSSMPGQGRLYF. In nucleotides, the CDR3 is TGTGCCAGCAGCTCTATGCCCGGACAGGGGCGTCTGTATTTT.

The rearrangement joins TRBV20-1 to TRBJ2-7; 10 bases map to TRBD2. The closer fit of TRBJ2-1 to the DNA end suggests the J call may be wrong. The CDR3 has 16 amino acids. Germline CDR1 reads DFQATT; CDR2 reads SNEGSKA (reference sequence). As DNA, the CDR3 is TGCAGTGCTGAGCCCCTGCGGAGGACTAGCGGTTACGAGCAGTTCTTC. Its translation: CSAEPLRRTSGYEQFF.

This clonotype was found a few times. V gene TRBV10-1 combines with J gene TRBJ1-5; 7 bases match TRBD1. V dropped 3 bases and J dropped 2; count of bases not matched to a gene: 4. CDR3 size: 15 residues. Germline values: CDR1 WNHNN, CDR2 SYGVQD (reference sequence). The CDR3 loop reads CASSDGTAGNQPQHF. The DNA of the CDR3 is TGCGCCAGCAGTGATGGGACAGCTGGCAATCAGCCCCAGCATTTT.

Ten or more counts support this clonotype. The chain couples TRBV7-2 to TRBJ2-4, with TRBD2 matching 11 bases. Trimming removed 5 bases from V and 10 bases from J; junction bases left unmatched: 4. Looked up from germline, CDR1 is SGHTA and CDR2 is FQGNSA. The CDR3 loop spans 13 amino acids. CDR3 region: CASSATSGGIQYF. CDR3 sequence (DNA): TGTGCCAGCAGCGCTACTAGCGGGGGTATTCAGTACTTC.

The chain recombines TRBV29-1 with TRBJ2-3, with D maybe TRBD2 (6 bases). The length of the CDR3 is 16 residues. V lost 6 bases to trimming and J lost 2 bases, with 21 bases between them. CDR1 SQVTM and CDR2 ANQGSEA come from the germline V gene. CDR3 region: CSVLDPGLAVTDTQYF. In DNA, the CDR3 is TGCAGCGTCCTGGACCCGGGACTGGCGGTCACAGATACGCAGTATTTT.

This clonotype was seen at least ten times. This chain uses TRBV29-1 with TRBJ1-5; D possibly corresponds to TRBD1 (6 bases). The germline CDR1 and CDR2 sequences are SQVTM and ANQGSEA. The germline V and J ends were trimmed by 4 bases and 6 bases, with 13 bases remaining between them. The CDR3 is 13 residues long. The DNA of the CDR3 is TGCAGCGTTGTTTCAGGGGATGGTCAGCCCCAGCATTTT. Encoded protein: CSVVSGDGQPQHF. Using reference TRBV29-1 and TRBJ1-5 for the parts outside the CDR3, the full variable domain is SAVISQKPSRDICQRGTSLTIQCQVDSQVTMMFWYRQQPGQSLTLIATANQGSEATYESGFVIDKFPISRPNLTFSTLTVSNMSPEDSSIYLCSVVSGDGQPQHFGDGTRLSIL.

This chain joins TRBV20-1 and TRBJ1-6, with TRBD1 matching over 11 bases. This CDR3 comprises 15 residues. The junction had 4 bases not matched to a gene; V was cut back by 0 bases and J by 9 bases. In germline, CDR1 is DFQATT, CDR2 SNEGSKA (reference sequence). The CDR3 loop is CSARDRGQGGSPLHF. The DNA for the CDR3 is TGCAGTGCTAGAGATAGGGGACAGGGGGGTTCACCCCTCCACTTT.

This clonotype was observed many times. Its ends do not fully match the called genes, so a read error is possible. This sequence joins TRBV27 and TRBJ1-1, with TRBD1 as a possible D gene (6 bases). Germline V gives CDR1 MNHEY, CDR2 SMNVEV (reference sequence). The CDR3 spans 16 residues. Written as DNA, the CDR3 is TGTGCCAGCAGTTTACGACAGCGGGGGCCGAACTCTGAAGCTTTCTTT. Translation: CASSLRQRGPNSEAFF.

The table lists this clonotype with many counts. This sequence joins TRBV10-3 and TRBJ1-1, with unresolved D. V shed 6 bases and J shed 1 base, with 9 bases lying between them. Germline V gives CDR1 ENHRY, CDR2 SYGVKD. The CDR3 spans 13 residues. The chain's CDR3 is CAIRPTQNTEAFF. CDR3 in DNA: TGTGCCATCAGGCCGACGCAGAACACTGAAGCTTTCTTT.

The genes are TRBV30 and TRBJ1-4, with D uncertain. The germline V and J ends were trimmed by 1 base and 10 bases, with 7 bases remaining between them. The CDR3 sequence is 11 residues long. Germline loops: CDR1 GTSNPN, CDR2 SVGIG (reference sequence). The DNA of the CDR3 is TGTGCCTGGAGTGCCCTCGGAAAACTGTTTTTT. It is translated as CAWSALGKLFF.

This clonotype turned up a few times. This chain joins TRBV6-1 and TRBJ2-3; the match to TRBD2 covers 14 bases. CDR3 length: 17 amino acids. Germline V lookup: CDR1 MNHNS, CDR2 SASEGT. V was clipped by 6 bases and J by 9 bases; unmatched bases: 14. The CDR3 nucleotides are TGTGCCAGCAGCCTATCGGGACTAGCGGGGGCAAGAGGAACGCAGTATTTT. Amino acid sequence: CASSLSGLAGARGTQYF.

This clonotype came up many times. The genes are TRBV20-1 and TRBJ1-5; D not resolved. Germline CDR1 reads DFQATT; CDR2 reads SNEGSKA (reference sequence). This CDR3 is 14 amino acids long. Trimming took 0 bases from V and 4 from J, leaving 10 bases between them. This CDR3 is CSAREPPGNQPQHF. Written as DNA, the CDR3 is TGCAGTGCTAGAGAACCCCCGGGTAATCAGCCCCAGCATTTT.

This clonotype was detected only a few times. This chain links TRBV6-2 or TRBV6-3 with TRBJ2-6; D remains unclear. The germline CDR1 and CDR2 sequences are MNHEY and SVGEGT. V was trimmed by 0 bases and J by 4 bases, leaving 4 bases between them. This CDR3 has 14 residues. CDR3 amino acids: CASSYSRGANVLTF. The CDR3 DNA sequence: TGTGCCAGCAGTTACTCGCGAGGGGCCAACGTCCTGACTTTC.

This chain connects TRBV9 to TRBJ2-7; the D gene is possibly TRBD1 (5 bases). With 3 bases removed from V and 2 bases from J, the gap between germline ends came to 15 bases. The CDR3 extends over 15 amino acids. Germline V lookup: CDR1 SGDLS, CDR2 YYNGEE. CDR3 loop: CASSAGLDSPYEQYF. CDR3 bases: TGTGCCAGCAGCGCTGGCCTTGACAGCCCCTACGAGCAGTACTTC.

The sample holds many counts of this clonotype. V usage is TRBV12-5 and J usage is TRBJ2-7; D is perhaps TRBD1 or TRBD2 (5 bases each). The germline CDR1 and CDR2 sequences are LGHNT and FRNRAP. Trimming removed 6 bases at V and 4 bases at J, with 16 bases between. The CDR3 length is 14 residues. CDR3 loop: CASGYETGAYEQYF. In nucleotides, the CDR3 is TGTGCTAGTGGCTACGAAACCGGGGCTTACGAGCAGTACTTC. The full variable domain, completed using reference TRBV12-5 and TRBJ2-7, is DARVTQTPRHKVTEMGQEVTMRCQPILGHNTVFWYRQTMMQGLELLAYFRNRAPLDDSGMPKDRFSAEMPDATLATLKIQPSEPRDSAVYFCASGYETGAYEQYFGPGTRLTVT.

This clonotype was seen only a few times. The chain joins TRBV28 to TRBJ2-5; D is undetermined. The CDR3 totals 14 residues. Trimming shortened V by 4 bases and J by 4 bases, and 13 bases separated the two germline ends. The germline gives CDR1 MDHEN, CDR2 SYDVKM. The CDR3 is CASSSTPARETQYF. The CDR3 nucleotides are TGTGCCAGCAGTTCCACGCCCGCTCGAGAGACCCAGTACTTC.